The present TCR beta chain was sequenced within a study of blood T cell dynamics during melanoma immunotherapy. Indicated time point: pre-treatment baseline. Produced via immunoSEQ multiplex PCR; TCRdb's table is partial and in-frame only. The sample lists nearly 25,000 clones; around 88% were seen once. V lost 4 bases, J lost 7 bases, and 8 bases lay in between. CDR3 size: 11 residues. Germline assignment: CDR1 KGHSY and CDR2 FQNENV. This clone was recorded once. The sequence was obtained from a human donor with melanoma. This chain joins TRBV16 and TRBJ2-7; D perhaps matches TRBD2 (5 bases). Sequences were derived from blood, sampled from a patient treated with checkpoint blockade. The CDR3 protein is CASSLRREQYF. The CDR3, as DNA: TGTGCCAGCAGCCTCCGGAGGGAGCAGTACTTC.